The 22 T cell receptor beta chains below come from one sample, sequenced in a study of radiation and T cells in renal cell carcinoma. Time point defined: blood 4 weeks post-SBRT, at nephrectomy. Treatment in this sample: 15 Gy SBRT to primary tumor, nephrectomy 4 weeks later. Generated by immunoSEQ multiplex PCR, the TCRdb table keeps only in-frame clones and is missing some. The sample carries approximately 170,000 clones, less than 90% recorded once. The sequencing here drew on blood, taken from a patient whose treatment included radiotherapy and nephrectomy. These receptors came from a woman aged 50 to 60 with renal cell carcinoma.

The V call is TRBV6-6, the J call TRBJ2-1, with TRBD2 matching over 8 bases. CDR1 and CDR2 (germline): MNHNY, SVGAGI (reference sequence). The J segment lost 2 bases and the V segment lost 4 bases, leaving 4 bases of the junction unmatched. The CDR3 is 15 amino acids. The CDR3 nucleotides are TGTGCCAGCAGTTCGACTAGCGTCGCCTACAATGAGCAGTTCTTC. It specifies CASSSTSVAYNEQFF.

This clone was found once. The chain carries TRBV13 and TRBJ2-3; 8 positions match TRBD1. CDR1 PRHDT and CDR2 FYEKMQ come from the germline V gene (reference sequence). The CDR3 consists of 15 residues. The junction had 5 bases not matched to a gene; V was cut back by 2 bases and J by 4 bases. Written as DNA, the CDR3 is TGTGCCAGCAGCTTAACGACAGGGGTGGCAGATACGCAGTATTTT. Encoded protein: CASSLTTGVADTQYF.

This chain uses TRBV11-2 with TRBJ1-6, with D possibly TRBD1 on 5 matching bases. This CDR3 has 14 residues. V lost 5 bases, J lost 5 bases, and 10 bases lay in between. Germline loops: CDR1 SGHAT, CDR2 FQNNGV. CDR3 sequence reads: CASSQGKNNSPLHF. The CDR3 bases are TGTGCCAGCAGCCAGGGAAAAAATAATTCACCCCTCCACTTT.

V and J are TRBV5-4 and TRBJ1-6; no reliable D call. V lost 3 bases and J lost 7, with 5 bases in between. The CDR3 has 12 residues. CDR1 is SGHNT and CDR2 is YYREEE in the germline V gene (reference sequence). The CDR3 DNA follows: TGTGCCAGCAGCTCCGGGAATTCACCCCTCCACTTT. It is translated as CASSSGNSPLHF.

CDR3 bases: TGTGCCAGCAGCCAAGACGACAGGGTCAATCAGCCCCAGCATTTT. Residues: CASSQDDRVNQPQHF. The V call is TRBV6-9, the J call TRBJ1-5; the match to TRBD1 covers 7 bases. V was pared by 6 bases and J by 3 bases, with 8 bases of the junction left unmatched. The CDR3 consists of 15 residues. The germline V gene has CDR1 MNHGY and CDR2 SVAAGI.

J is TRBJ2-7 and V is TRBV2, with D possibly TRBD1 on 6 matching bases. Germline-derived CDR1 and CDR2 are SNHLY and FYNNEI. V was pared by 5 bases and J by 5 bases, with 13 bases between. There are 13 residues in the CDR3. CDR3 sequence reads: CASSNDRPDEQYF. The CDR3 region has the DNA TGTGCCAGCAGTAACGACAGGCCCGACGAGCAGTACTTC.

V gene TRBV28 combines with J gene TRBJ2-7; D tentatively reads TRBD1 or TRBD2 (5 bases each). Trimming removed 3 bases at V and 4 bases at J, with 16 bases between. The germline CDR1 and CDR2 sequences are MDHEN and SYDVKM. The CDR3 is made up of 15 amino acids. CDR3 DNA: TGTGCCAGCAGTTTGGCGCCCGGGGCGTCGTACGAGCAGTACTTC. Residues: CASSLAPGASYEQYF.

The CDR3: CASSRLGTSGGTDTQYF. The CDR3 DNA sequence: TGTGCCAGCAGCCGCCTGGGGACTAGCGGGGGGACAGATACGCAGTATTTT. The chain is built from TRBV7-9 and TRBJ2-3, with TRBD2 matching over 15 bases. Per germline, CDR1 SEHNR and CDR2 FQNEAQ (reference sequence). The CDR3 is 17 residues long. V gave up 5 bases and J gave up 3 bases; unmatched junction bases: 6. The whole variable domain, filled in from reference TRBV7-9 and TRBJ2-3, reads DTGVSQNPRHKITKRGQNVTFRCDPISEHNRLYWYRQTLGQGPEFLTYFQNEAQLEKSRLLSDRFSAERPKGSFSTLEIQRTEQGDSAMYLCASSRLGTSGGTDTQYFGPGTRLTVL.

The chain combines TRBV20-1 with TRBJ2-5, with D possibly called TRBD1 or TRBD2 (5 bases each). Germline CDR1 is DFQATT and CDR2 is SNEGSKA (reference sequence). The CDR3 spans 11 residues. Trimming stripped 5 bases from V and 10 bases from J, with 14 bases between. As DNA, the CDR3 is TGCAGTGCTTGGGACGGGATGGGCCAGTACTTC. Amino acid sequence: CSAWDGMGQYF.

J is TRBJ2-4 and V is TRBV6-4; no reliable D call. This CDR3 spans 14 amino acids. V lost 3 bases, J lost 5 bases, and 11 bases lay in between. CDR1 is MRHNA, CDR2 SNTAGT, per germline. The CDR3 loop is CASSESLHQNIQYF. CDR3 DNA sequence: TGTGCCAGCAGTGAATCACTACACCAAAACATTCAGTACTTC.

V is TRBV19 and J is TRBJ2-1, with D possibly matching TRBD2 (5 bases). V lost 4 bases, J lost 9 bases, and 13 bases lay in between. This CDR3 has 13 residues. CDR1 is LNHDA and CDR2 is SQIVND in the germline V gene (reference sequence). The CDR3 protein is CASSTLRGSEQFF. The CDR3 region has the DNA TGTGCCAGTAGTACCCTCCGAGGGAGTGAGCAGTTCTTC.

The J gene is TRBJ1-1, the V gene TRBV7-2; D is possibly TRBD1 (6 bases). Germline V gene data show CDR1 as SGHTA and CDR2 as FQGNSA. With 5 bases removed from V and 1 base from J, the gap between germline ends came to 8 bases. This CDR3 comprises 13 residues. CDR3 coding DNA: TGTGCCAGCAGCACACAGGGGAACACTGAAGCTTTCTTT. Protein product: CASSTQGNTEAFF. Based on the CDR3 plus reference TRBV7-2 and TRBJ1-1, the full variable domain is GAGVSQSPSNKVTEKGKDVELRCDPISGHTALYWYRQSLGQGLEFLIYFQGNSAPDKSGLPSDRFSAERTGGSVSTLTIQRTQQEDSAVYLCASSTQGNTEAFFGQGTRLTVV.

The rearrangement links TRBV6-6 to TRBJ2-2; D gene unclear. Germline-derived CDR1 and CDR2 are MNHNY and SVGAGI (reference sequence). The CDR3 has 13 amino acids. The V gene lost 7 bases and the J gene lost 1 base, with 7 bases spanning the gap. CDR3 nucleotides: TGTGCCAGCACCCTACTGAACACCGGGGAGCTGTTTTTT. It encodes CASTLLNTGELFF.

The chain combines TRBV5-1 with TRBJ1-1; tentative D call: TRBD1 (6 bases). Trimming took 0 bases from V and 7 from J, leaving 19 bases between them. Germline V gene data show CDR1 as SGHRS and CDR2 as YFSETQ. The CDR3 is made up of 16 amino acids. CDR3 protein: CASSLGRNAGAIEAFF. For the CDR3, the DNA is TGCGCCAGCAGCTTGGGGCGGAACGCAGGGGCAATTGAAGCTTTCTTT.

J is TRBJ2-5 and V is TRBV30; TRBD1 aligns across 7 bases. The CDR3 has 14 residues. V was pared by 0 bases and J by 4 bases, with 5 bases of the junction left unmatched. CDR1 and CDR2 (germline): GTSNPN, SVGIG (reference sequence). CDR3 nucleotides: TGTGCCTGGAGTGTAGGGGGCGCGGCAGAGACCCAGTACTTC. Translated: CAWSVGGAAETQYF.

The genes are TRBV4-3 and TRBJ2-3, with 12 bases matching TRBD2. Germline CDR1 LGHNA, CDR2 YSLEER. This CDR3 region has 18 residues. The V segment lost 2 bases and the J segment 4 bases; nucleotides outside the gene matches: 10. The CDR3 bases are TGCGCCAGCAGCCAATCGACCAGACTAGCGGGGGCCTCAGATACGCAGTATTTT. It translates to CASSQSTRLAGASDTQYF.

CDR3 protein: CASSQIPGTGGDEQFF. CDR3 coding DNA: TGCGCCAGCAGCCAAATCCCCGGGACAGGGGGCGATGAGCAGTTCTTC. J is TRBJ2-1 and V is TRBV4-3; 12 nucleotides line up with TRBD1. The CDR3 length is 16 residues. V shed 2 bases and J 8 bases; nucleotides not matched to a gene: 7. The germline V gene encodes CDR1 LGHNA and CDR2 YSLEER.

Here the CDR3 DNA reads TGTGCCAGCAGCTCAGAGTTAGAGACCCAGTACTTC. Its protein is CASSSELETQYF. The gene calls are TRBV7-9 and TRBJ2-5; unclear D gene. The CDR3 is 12 residues long. V was cut by 4 bases and J by 4 bases, with 7 bases left in between. In germline, CDR1 is SEHNR, CDR2 FQNEAQ (reference sequence).

This chain uses TRBV7-8 with TRBJ2-7; TRBD1 aligns across 7 bases. V gave up 5 bases and J gave up 5 bases; unmatched junction bases: 9. CDR3 length equals 14 residues. Germline CDR1 SGHVS, CDR2 FQNEAQ. As DNA, the CDR3 is TGTGCCAGCAGCCGAAGACAGGGTCGCCACGAGCAGTACTTC. Its protein is CASSRRQGRHEQYF.

This clone was observed a handful of times. The chain links TRBV14 to TRBJ1-1; no reliable D call. The CDR3 has 13 residues. V was shortened by 4 bases and J by 0 bases, with 6 bases between the two germline ends. From germline, CDR1 is SGHDN and CDR2 FVKESK. Here the CDR3 DNA reads TGTGCCAGCAGCCGCCAGCTGAACACTGAAGCTTTCTTT. Translating it yields CASSRQLNTEAFF.

This clone turned up a few times. V usage is TRBV19 and J usage is TRBJ2-2, with TRBD1 matching over 8 bases. The ends lost 3 bases at V and 6 bases at J; junction bases unmatched: 9. CDR1 and CDR2 (germline): LNHDA, SQIVND (reference sequence). This CDR3 has 16 amino acids. CDR3 sequence: CASSMVGTGEAGELFF. CDR3 bases: TGTGCCAGTAGTATGGTAGGGACAGGTGAGGCCGGGGAGCTGTTTTTT.

This clone is a singleton in its sample. The J gene is TRBJ2-2, the V gene TRBV7-3; 9 bases line up with TRBD2. J gave up 4 bases and V 7 bases, and 7 bases lay outside the gene matches. The V gene's germline CDR1 is SGHTA and CDR2 FQGTGA. This CDR3 is built from 15 residues. The CDR3: CASTPSRGGTGELFF. The CDR3 region has the DNA TGTGCCAGCACCCCCTCGCGGGGGGGCACCGGGGAGCTGTTTTTT.